These 23 T cell receptor beta chains share one sample of origin, sequenced in a study of metastatic and nonmetastatic thyroid tumors. TCRdb re-called the PCR reads through MiXCR. The sample yields over 40,000 clones, more than 9.5% seen once. Patients had received no treatment of any kind before thyroid surgery. The material sequenced was blood. The receptor set was obtained from a female donor with papillary thyroid cancer or a benign thyroid nodule (not recorded which). Some clones in this sample may be carry-over from other donors' samples.

The chain employs TRBV6-2 or TRBV6-3 and TRBJ2-7, with D unresolved. From germline, CDR1 is MNHEY and CDR2 SVGEGT. The CDR3 runs 11 residues. Trimming removed 6 bases from V and 2 bases from J, with 5 bases in between. CDR3 in DNA: TGTGCCAGCAGGGAGACCTACGAGCAGTACTTC. Translating it yields CASRETYEQYF.

This clone was found a few times. This chain joins TRBV24-1 and TRBJ2-2, with a tentative D call TRBD1 (5 bases). The CDR3 covers 16 residues. Germline loops: CDR1 KGHDR, CDR2 SFDVKD. V was cut by 2 bases and J by 3 bases, with 12 bases left in between. This CDR3 is CATSDSGHFDTGELFF. The CDR3 coding sequence is TGTGCCACCAGTGATTCCGGACATTTTGACACCGGGGAGCTGTTTTTT.

This clone was seen ten or more times. The chain carries TRBV6-5 and TRBJ1-1, with D perhaps matching TRBD1 (6 bases). Between the trimmed V and J ends, which lost 2 bases and 6 bases, there was a span of 16 bases. The length of the CDR3 is 15 residues. Germline V CDR1 and CDR2: MNHEY, SVGAGI. CDR3 DNA sequence: TGTGCCAGCAGTTACCATCCCGGGGGGGCAGCTGAAGCTTTCTTT. It specifies CASSYHPGGAAEAFF.

This clone appeared many times. The chain has TRBV3-1 and TRBJ1-2; D gene ambiguous. The CDR3 has 14 residues. V was trimmed by 1 base and J by 8 bases, leaving 14 bases between them. Germline-derived CDR1 and CDR2 are LGHDT and YNNKEL (reference sequence). CDR3 sequence reads: CASSQGGPAGGYTF. DNA for the CDR3: TGTGCCAGCAGCCAAGGTGGACCAGCGGGAGGCTACACCTTC.

The table lists this clone with many counts. V gene TRBV7-3 combines with J gene TRBJ2-1; D is perhaps TRBD1 or TRBD2 (5 bases each). Looked up from germline, CDR1 is SGHTA and CDR2 is FQGTGA. V lost 5 bases to trimming and J lost 9 bases, with 11 bases between them. The length of the CDR3 is 12 residues. The CDR3 DNA reads as TGTGCCAGCAGCGAGGGACGGGGTGAGCAGTTCTTC. Protein: CASSEGRGEQFF.

CDR3 DNA: TGTGCCAGTAGTATGGCCGGGGGGACCTCCTATGGCTACACCTTC. This sequence encodes CASSMAGGTSYGYTF. The V gene is TRBV19, the J gene TRBJ1-2, with D possibly TRBD1 on 5 matching bases. The CDR3 consists of 15 residues. V shed 3 bases and J shed 4 bases, with 15 bases lying between them. Germline V gene lookup returns CDR1 LNHDA and CDR2 SQIVND (reference sequence).

This clone has at least ten counts. The chain couples TRBV5-1 to TRBJ2-7, with TRBD1 matching 7 bases. The CDR3 covers 14 residues. V shed 6 bases and J 0 bases; nucleotides not matched to a gene: 6. CDR1 SGHRS and CDR2 YFSETQ come from the germline V gene. The DNA for the CDR3 is TGCGCCAGCAAAAGGGACAGCGGCTCCTACGAGCAGTACTTC. Amino acids: CASKRDSGSYEQYF.

Ten or more counts support this clone. The chain uses TRBV11-2 and TRBJ1-1; no definite D call. Germline values: CDR1 SGHAT, CDR2 FQNNGV. V was shortened by 5 bases and J by 1 base, with 8 bases between the two germline ends. The CDR3 is 13 residues long. The chain's CDR3 is CASSPRGNTEAFF. CDR3 nucleotide sequence: TGTGCCAGCAGCCCTAGAGGGAACACTGAAGCTTTCTTT. The whole variable domain, remainder taken from reference TRBV11-2 and TRBJ1-1, is EAGVAQSPRYKIIEKRQSVAFWCNPISGHATLYWYQQILGQGPKLLIQFQNNGVVDDSQLPKDRFSAERLKGVDSTLKIQPAKLEDSAVYLCASSPRGNTEAFFGQGTRLTVV.

This clone was found many times. The J gene is TRBJ2-7, the V gene TRBV7-8; unclear D gene. CDR1 is SGHVS, CDR2 FQNEAQ, per germline. V shed 1 base and J shed 7 bases, with 5 bases lying between them. The CDR3 loop spans 11 amino acids. CDR3 residues: CASSLVGEQYF. CDR3 coding DNA: TGTGCCAGCAGCTTAGTGGGTGAGCAGTACTTC. Full variable domain (missing parts from reference TRBV7-8 and TRBJ2-7): GAGVSQSPRYKVAKRGQDVALRCDPISGHVSLFWYQQALGQGPEFLTYFQNEAQLDKSGLPSDRFFAERPEGSVSTLKIQRTQQEDSAVYLCASSLVGEQYFGPGTRLTVT.

This clone was recorded at least ten times. This chain connects TRBV11-2 to TRBJ1-1; the D gene is possibly TRBD1 (5 bases). CDR3 length equals 14 residues. Germline V CDR1 and CDR2: SGHAT, FQNNGV. V dropped 0 bases and J dropped 0 bases, with 5 bases sitting between them. As DNA, the CDR3 is TGTGCCAGCAGCTTAGAGGGGGTGAACACTGAAGCTTTCTTT. Residues: CASSLEGVNTEAFF.

A few counts support this clone. This chain uses TRBV2 with TRBJ1-2; D is ambiguous. V lost 3 bases and J 5 bases, leaving 10 bases between the germline ends. CDR1 and CDR2 from the germline V gene are SNHLY and FYNNEI. There are 13 residues in the CDR3. The CDR3 reads CASSDTLDYGYTF. The CDR3 coding sequence is TGTGCCAGCAGTGATACGCTGGATTATGGCTACACCTTC.

This clone showed up many times. The chain joins TRBV28 to TRBJ2-7; 8 bases align to TRBD2. Germline V CDR1 and CDR2: MDHEN, SYDVKM. The CDR3 sequence is 14 residues long. V shed 2 bases, J shed 5 bases, and the junction held 5 bases outside the gene matches. Here the CDR3 reads CASSLLLAADEQYF. CDR3 nucleotide sequence: TGTGCCAGCAGTTTACTACTAGCGGCAGACGAGCAGTACTTC.

In this sample, this clone turned up many times. The DNA of the CDR3 is TGTGCCAGCAGCGTAGGGGCAACTAGCGGGAGATGGAATGAGCAGTTCTTC. This gives the protein CASSVGATSGRWNEQFF. The chain carries TRBV9 and TRBJ2-1, with 11 bases lining up with TRBD2. Trimming took 0 bases from V and 7 from J; bases not matched to a gene: 9. The V gene's germline CDR1 is SGDLS and CDR2 YYNGEE. This CDR3 is built from 17 residues.

Ten or more counts support this clone. Distinct nucleotide sequences in the sample also encode this CDR3. The genes are TRBV7-2 and TRBJ2-7; D possibly corresponds to TRBD1 (6 bases). This CDR3 spans 14 amino acids. The germline gives CDR1 SGHTA, CDR2 FQGNSA. V was pared by 7 bases and J by 3 bases, with 16 bases between. CDR3 nucleotides: TGTGCCAGCAACCTAAGTCCAGGGGTCTACGAGCAGTACTTC. Protein sequence: CASNLSPGVYEQYF.

Points on this clone: Germline and junction disagree at one end, which may indicate a read error. The rearrangement links TRBV6-2 or TRBV6-3 to TRBJ2-2; the match to TRBD2 covers 11 bases. Germline V gene sequence: CDR1 MNHEY, CDR2 SVGEGT. The CDR3 runs 16 residues. CDR3 nucleotide sequence: TGTGCCAGCAGTTCCCCGACTAGCGGGATACCCGTGGAGCTTTTTTTT. It encodes CASSSPTSGIPVELFF.

This clone was seen ten or more times. The chain joins TRBV7-9 to TRBJ2-2; 7 nucleotides align to TRBD1. This CDR3 contains 17 residues. The V gene end was trimmed by 5 bases and the J gene end by 0 bases; junction bases not matched to a gene: 9. Germline V gene lookup returns CDR1 SEHNR and CDR2 FQNEAQ (reference sequence). CDR3 DNA: TGTGCCAGCAGCCAATTGACCGGGACAGCGAACACCGGGGAGCTGTTTTTT. Protein sequence: CASSQLTGTANTGELFF.

This clone was found many times. The chain couples TRBV20-1 to TRBJ2-7; 8 nucleotides agree with TRBD1. Trimming at V came to 0 bases and at J to 4 bases, leaving 14 bases not matched to a gene. This CDR3 spans 17 amino acids. Per the germline V gene, CDR1 is DFQATT and CDR2 is SNEGSKA (reference sequence). The CDR3 region has the DNA TGCAGTGCTAGAGATGGACAGGGCGTCCCGGGTTCATACGAGCAGTACTTC. Translated, it gives CSARDGQGVPGSYEQYF.

V gene TRBV27 combines with J gene TRBJ2-7, with D perhaps matching TRBD1 or TRBD2 (7 bases each). The length of the CDR3 is 17 residues. The germline V gene has CDR1 MNHEY and CDR2 SMNVEV (reference sequence). Between the trimmed V and J ends, which lost 2 bases and 4 bases, there was a span of 21 bases. The CDR3 DNA follows: TGTGCCAGCAGTTTAGGGACAGCGGGACCCACCCTTTACGAGCAGTACTTC. Encoded protein: CASSLGTAGPTLYEQYF.

The CDR3 reads CARRPSGGGTYEQYF. Here the CDR3 DNA reads TGTGCCAGAAGACCTTCGGGGGGCGGAACCTACGAGCAGTACTTC. The V call is TRBV9, the J call TRBJ2-7; D possibly corresponds to TRBD2 (7 bases). Germline assignment: CDR1 SGDLS and CDR2 YYNGEE. The CDR3 sequence is 15 residues long. Between the trimmed V and J ends, which lost 8 bases and 2 bases, there was a span of 20 bases.

This rearrangement joins TRBV11-2 to TRBJ1-1; 11 positions match TRBD1. CDR1 is SGHAT and CDR2 is FQNNGV in the germline V gene. There are 16 residues in the CDR3. The V gene end was trimmed by 5 bases and the J gene end by 12 bases; junction bases not matched to a gene: 17. As DNA, the CDR3 is TGTGCCAGCAGCGCAGCTACCTGGACAGGGGGCTTATTATCTTTCTTT. It is translated as CASSAATWTGGLLSFF.

The sample holds a few counts of this clone. The J gene is TRBJ1-1, the V gene TRBV9; D is unclear. CDR3 length: 11 residues. V was trimmed by 8 bases and J by 0 bases, leaving 5 bases between them. Germline V CDR1 and CDR2: SGDLS, YYNGEE. The CDR3 nucleotides read TGTGCCAGACCGCTGAACACTGAAGCTTTCTTT. This codes for CARPLNTEAFF.

This clone has at least ten counts. At one of its ends the junction is not consistent with the germline gene, which may arise from a read error. The CDR3 loop reads CASSLGDIQYF. CDR3 DNA sequence: TGTGCTAGCAGCTTGGGGGACATTCAGTACTTC. The rearrangement uses TRBV7-7 and TRBJ2-4; D possibly uses TRBD1 or TRBD2 (5 bases each). In germline, CDR1 is SSHAT, CDR2 FNYEAQ (reference sequence). CDR3 length equals 11 residues.

Ten or more counts support this clone. The CDR3 reads CASSQFSADTQYF. The CDR3 bases are TGCGCCAGCAGCCAATTTAGCGCAGATACGCAGTATTTT. This chain joins TRBV4-3 and TRBJ2-3; perhaps TRBD2 as D (5 bases). The ends were cut back, 2 bases at V and 4 bases at J, with 7 bases in the middle. In germline, CDR1 is LGHNA, CDR2 YSLEER. The CDR3 runs to 13 residues.